This record looks at one TCR beta chain sequence and its context. This clone came up a few times. Its antigen has not been determined. No clone much larger than this one lies a single base away; base qualities are absent. From a lookup of the germline V gene, CDR1 and CDR2 are LGHNT and FRNRAP. The V and J ends are trimmed by 1 base and 8 bases, leaving 11 bases between them. Including the terminal cysteine and phenylalanine, the CDR3 comprises 13 residues. Only the CDR3 part of the read is kept: 39 bases, read in frame from the first base. The sample is drawn from a study of TIL therapy for anti-PD-1-resistant metastatic lung cancer (dated by TCRdb to 2020 to 2022). Turning to the overall study: Tumors were harvested before any PD-1/PD-L1 blockade; patients then received nivolumab, and those progressing received lymphodepletion, expanded TIL infusion and IL-2. Enrolled patients had a median age of approximately 49 years (range about 35-80) and a median tumor PD-L1 proportion score of around 5.9%. The cohort was predominantly lung adenocarcinoma, with a handful of EGFR-mutant and two ALK-rearranged tumors, and half of patients were current or former smokers. Across the cohort, whole-exome sequencing showed a median non-synonymous tumor mutation burden of roughly 1.5 mutations per megabase. T cell receptor beta sequencing of tumor and peripheral blood was used to follow clonotypes across the tumor, the expanded TIL product and serial blood samples. Overall study outcomes, separate from this receptor: The cohort was highly selected, with more treatment-naive, never-smoker and oncogene-addicted patients than typical, limiting generalizability. Infused TIL clonotypes partially replaced the baseline peripheral repertoire then decayed over months, with no apparent association between persistence and response. The study protocol defined all tumor marker inferences as exploratory.

The sample's time point label, in plain terms: pre-treatment sample, taken before nivolumab and TIL therapy. Adults with stage 4 NSCLC were enrolled from 2017 to early 2020 in a dual-center phase I trial. The samples were obtained from a phase I trial that was single-arm and open-label and tested tumor-infiltrating lymphocyte therapy combined with nivolumab in advanced non-small cell lung cancer. Mononuclear cells from blood collected in EDTA tubes were isolated on a Ficoll gradient and snap-frozen as pellets, and DNA was then extracted using a Qiagen mini-prep kit. Using bias-controlled multiplex PCR with the immunoSEQ v3 hsTCRB kit, the TCR beta CDR3 regions were amplified from genomic DNA. An Illumina NextSeq 500 was used to sequence the TCR libraries, reaching roughly 1.9 million read pairs at survey level or about 4.5-6 million at deep level. The paper's processing steps were these. V, D and J genes were assigned, non-productive sequences were removed, and clonality was reported by immunoSEQ Analyzer software. Repertoires were compared using productive Simpson clonality and Morisita overlap index of productive TRB rearrangements between infused TIL and blood. Absolute clonotype counts in blood were estimated as lymphocyte count times CD3+ fraction times the clone's productive frequency. Drawn from immuneACCESS, this table holds only the in-frame rearrangements with V and J called that TCRdb kept. Clones are partly lost; checked studies trace under half to an unresolved V gene and leave the rest unexplained. V, J and clone size reflect that table, while D and trimming were determined from the DNA. The sample includes 54,000 or so clones, with around 67% observed a single time. The ten biggest clones cover less than 2% of the sample.

This specimen was blood, taken at baseline. The receptor chain draws on TRBV12-5 and TRBJ1-1, and the D gene may be TRBD1, 6 bases matching. This TCR derives from a person aged 25 to 85 with non-small cell lung cancer. The DNA reads TGTGCTAGTGGTTTGGCTGGACAGAAAGAAGCTTTCTTT. Protein translation: CASGLAGQKEAFF.